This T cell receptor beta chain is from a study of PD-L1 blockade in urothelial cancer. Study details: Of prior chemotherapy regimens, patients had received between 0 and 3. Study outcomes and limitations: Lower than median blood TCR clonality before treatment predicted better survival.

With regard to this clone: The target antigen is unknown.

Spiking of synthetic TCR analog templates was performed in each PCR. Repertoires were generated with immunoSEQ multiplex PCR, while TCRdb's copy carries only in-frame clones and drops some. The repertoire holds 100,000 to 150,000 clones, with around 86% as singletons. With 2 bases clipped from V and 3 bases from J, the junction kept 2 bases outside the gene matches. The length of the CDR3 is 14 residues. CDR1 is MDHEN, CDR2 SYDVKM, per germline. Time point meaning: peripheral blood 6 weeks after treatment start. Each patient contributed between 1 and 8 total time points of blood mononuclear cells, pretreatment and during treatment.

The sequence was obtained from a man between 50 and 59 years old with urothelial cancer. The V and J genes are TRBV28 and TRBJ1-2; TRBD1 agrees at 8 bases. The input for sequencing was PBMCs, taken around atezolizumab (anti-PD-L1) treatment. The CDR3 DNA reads TGTGCCAGCAGTTTACAGGGGGCTTACTATGGCTACACCTTC. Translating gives CASSLQGAYYGYTF.